Shown below are 7 T cell receptor beta chains from a single sample sequenced in a study of metastatic and nonmetastatic thyroid tumors. Thyroid surgery was preceded by no treatment in any patient. TCRdb re-called the PCR reads with MiXCR. The data show 43,000 or so clones, approximately 4.1% seen once. Sequences were obtained from blood. The receptor source for this set is a female donor with papillary thyroid cancer or a benign thyroid nodule (not recorded which). Some clones in this sample may be carry-over from other donors' samples.

This clone was seen a handful of times. The J gene is TRBJ1-5, the V gene TRBV25-1; D remains unclear. Trimming pared 3 bases from V and 3 bases from J, leaving 9 bases between. There are 14 residues in the CDR3. Germline V gene lookup returns CDR1 MGHDK and CDR2 SYGVNS. The CDR3 DNA reads TGTGCCAGCAGTGATTCAGGTAACAATCAGCCCCAGCATTTT. The encoded protein is CASSDSGNNQPQHF.

This clone came up a few times. A read error may explain this, as a much larger clone is one base away. DNA for the CDR3: TGTGCCAGCAGGGTTCAGATAGGGAACACTGAAGCTTTGTTT. This translates into CASRVQIGNTEALF. The chain uses TRBV6-1 and TRBJ1-1; no firm D call. This CDR3 spans 14 amino acids. Germline-derived CDR1 and CDR2 are MNHNS and SASEGT.

The table lists this clone with a few counts. The chain links TRBV11-1 to TRBJ2-3; no clear D gene. The CDR3 extends over 13 amino acids. The ends were cut back, 5 bases at V and 6 bases at J, with 12 bases in the middle. Germline assignment: CDR1 SGHAT and CDR2 FQDESV (reference sequence). CDR3 protein: CASSQHSRDTQYF. As DNA, the CDR3 is TGTGCCAGCAGCCAACACAGTAGGGATACGCAGTATTTT. Based on the CDR3 plus reference TRBV11-1 and TRBJ2-3, the full variable domain is EAEVAQSPRYKITEKSQAVAFWCDPISGHATLYWYRQILGQGPELLVQFQDESVVDDSQLPKDRFSAERLKGVDSTLKIQPAELGDSAMYLCASSQHSRDTQYFGPGTRLTVL.

There are many counts of this clone. The gene calls are TRBV20-1 and TRBJ1-6; D remains unclear. This CDR3 is built from 14 residues. Germline CDR1 and CDR2: DFQATT and SNEGSKA (reference sequence). Trimming removed 3 bases at V and 0 bases at J, with 6 bases between. CDR3 bases: TGCAGTGCTAGGAGTGGCTCCTATAATTCACCCCTCCACTTT. The encoded protein is CSARSGSYNSPLHF.

This clone was seen many times. V and J are TRBV30 and TRBJ1-2; a possible D gene is TRBD1 (6 bases). Germline CDR1 reads GTSNPN; CDR2 reads SVGIG (reference sequence). This CDR3 has 12 residues. With 8 bases removed from V and 4 bases from J, the gap between germline ends came to 14 bases. The CDR3 DNA sequence: TGTGCCGGGCCAGGGGTTAGCTATGGCTACACCTTC. Translating gives CAGPGVSYGYTF. Combining the CDR3 with reference TRBV30 and TRBJ1-2 gives the whole variable domain SQTIHQWPATLVQPVGSPLSLECTVEGTSNPNLYWYRQAAGRGLQLLFYSVGIGQISSEVPQNLSASRPQDRQFILSSKKLLLSDSGFYLCAGPGVSYGYTFGSGTRLTVV.

In its sample, this clone was seen many times. The J gene is TRBJ2-2, the V gene TRBV11-3; 9 bases align to TRBD1. The germline V gene has CDR1 SGHNT and CDR2 YENEEA. V was pared by 7 bases and J by 2 bases, with 5 bases of the junction left unmatched. This CDR3 spans 15 amino acids. This CDR3 reads CASTTGGLNTGELFF. The DNA of the CDR3 is TGTGCCAGCACTACAGGGGGCCTCAACACCGGGGAGCTGTTTTTT.

This clone was recorded many times. The rearrangement joins TRBV5-5 to TRBJ2-3; the D gene is possibly TRBD2 (6 bases). V lost 8 bases and J 0 bases, leaving 13 bases between the germline ends. The germline V gene encodes CDR1 SGHKS and CDR2 YYEKEE (reference sequence). This CDR3 has 14 residues. CDR3 DNA sequence: TGTGCCAGTTTCGTAGCGGATAGCACAGATACGCAGTATTTT. Protein: CASFVADSTDTQYF.